This T cell receptor beta chain was captured by sequencing in a study of regulatory T cells in long-lasting Graves disease. HTBI primers from iRepertoire and Arm-PCR of CDR3 regions yielded the TCR beta libraries. TCRdb reprocessed the multiplex PCR reads via MiXCR and lists one record per CDR3 protein. In the table there are under 700,000 distinct CDR3 sequences, approximately 16% of which are singletons. The CDR3 is 15 residues long. Germline values: CDR1 LGHDT, CDR2 YNNKEL (reference sequence). With 4 bases clipped from V and 7 bases from J, the junction kept 8 bases outside the gene matches. The time point denotes: newly diagnosed GD, antithyroid drugs for less than 3 months. From PBMCs, RNA was extracted and then used to make the TCR library. This clonotype was seen at least ten times. These data were also filed under a second study, of T cells in Graves' hyperthyroidism and ophthalmopathy.

The source was peripheral blood mononuclear cells (PBMCs), collected at new diagnosis, from a patient treated with antithyroid drugs. This sequence originates from a woman aged 40-60 years with Graves disease. This sequence joins TRBV3-1 and TRBJ2-1; 9 bases are shared with TRBD2. The CDR3 sequence: CASSRSGGLGNEQFF. Here the CDR3 DNA reads TGTGCCAGCAGCCGAAGCGGGGGGCTGGGAAATGAGCAGTTCTTC.